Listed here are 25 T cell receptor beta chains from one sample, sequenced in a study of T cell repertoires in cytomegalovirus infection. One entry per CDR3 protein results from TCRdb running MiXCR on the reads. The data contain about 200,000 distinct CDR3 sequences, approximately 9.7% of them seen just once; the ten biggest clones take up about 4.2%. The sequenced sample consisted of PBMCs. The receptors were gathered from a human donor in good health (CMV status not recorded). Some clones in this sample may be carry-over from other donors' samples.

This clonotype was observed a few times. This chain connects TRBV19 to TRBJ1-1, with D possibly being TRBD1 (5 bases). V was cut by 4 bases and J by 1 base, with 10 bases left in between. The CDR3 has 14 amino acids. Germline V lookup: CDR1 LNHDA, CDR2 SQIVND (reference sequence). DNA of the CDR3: TGTGCCAGTAGTAATTGGGACTGGAACACTGAAGCTTTCTTT. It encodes CASSNWDWNTEAFF. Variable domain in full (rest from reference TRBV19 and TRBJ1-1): DGGITQSPKYLFRKEGQNVTLSCEQNLNHDAMYWYRQDPGQGLRLIYYSQIVNDFQKGDIAEGYSVSREKKESFPLTVTSAQKNPTAFYLCASSNWDWNTEAFFGQGTRLTVV.

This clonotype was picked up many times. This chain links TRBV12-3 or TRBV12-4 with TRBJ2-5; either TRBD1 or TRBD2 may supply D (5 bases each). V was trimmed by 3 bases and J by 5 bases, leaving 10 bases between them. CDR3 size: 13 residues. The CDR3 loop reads CASSLRGRETQYF. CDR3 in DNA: TGTGCCAGCAGTTTGAGGGGTCGGGAGACCCAGTACTTC.

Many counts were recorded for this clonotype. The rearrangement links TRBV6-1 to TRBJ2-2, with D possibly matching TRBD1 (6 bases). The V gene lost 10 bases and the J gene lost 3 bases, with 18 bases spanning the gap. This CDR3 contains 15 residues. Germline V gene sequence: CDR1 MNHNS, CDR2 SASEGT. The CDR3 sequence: CATIRTAWDTGELFF. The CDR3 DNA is TGTGCCACCATTCGGACAGCTTGGGACACCGGGGAGCTGTTTTTT.

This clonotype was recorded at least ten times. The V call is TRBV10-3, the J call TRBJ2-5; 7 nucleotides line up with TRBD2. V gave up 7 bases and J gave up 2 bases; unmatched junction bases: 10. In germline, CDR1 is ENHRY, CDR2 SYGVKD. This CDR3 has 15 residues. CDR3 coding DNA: TGTGCCATCAACAGCGGGAAGGGTTGGCAAGAGACCCAGTACTTC. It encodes CAINSGKGWQETQYF.

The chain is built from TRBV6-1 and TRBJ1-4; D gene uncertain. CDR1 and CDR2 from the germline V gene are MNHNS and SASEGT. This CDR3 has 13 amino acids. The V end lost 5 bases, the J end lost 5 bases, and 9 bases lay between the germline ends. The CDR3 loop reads CASSSTENEKLFF. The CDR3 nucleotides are TGTGCCAGCAGTTCAACAGAGAATGAAAAACTGTTTTTT.

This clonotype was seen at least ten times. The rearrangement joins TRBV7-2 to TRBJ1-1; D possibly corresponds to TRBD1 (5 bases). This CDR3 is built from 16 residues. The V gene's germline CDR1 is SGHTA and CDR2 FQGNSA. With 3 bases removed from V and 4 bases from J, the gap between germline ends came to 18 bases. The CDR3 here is CASSFGAGLLGTEAFF. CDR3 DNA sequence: TGTGCCAGCAGCTTCGGGGCAGGGCTGTTGGGCACTGAAGCTTTCTTT.

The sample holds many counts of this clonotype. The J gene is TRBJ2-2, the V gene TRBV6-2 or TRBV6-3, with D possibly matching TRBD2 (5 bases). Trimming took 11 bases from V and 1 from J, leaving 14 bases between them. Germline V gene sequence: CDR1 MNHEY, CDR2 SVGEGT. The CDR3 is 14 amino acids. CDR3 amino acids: CAARKSGNTGELFF. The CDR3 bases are TGTGCCGCACGCAAAAGCGGGAACACCGGGGAGCTGTTTTTT.

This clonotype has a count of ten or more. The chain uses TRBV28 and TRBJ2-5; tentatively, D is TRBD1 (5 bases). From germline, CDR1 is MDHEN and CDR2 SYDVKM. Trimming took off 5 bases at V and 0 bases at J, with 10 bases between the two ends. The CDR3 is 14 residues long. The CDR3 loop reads CASSLRQNQETQYF. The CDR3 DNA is TGTGCCAGCAGTCTCCGACAGAACCAAGAGACCCAGTACTTC.

The CDR3 DNA reads as TGCGGGGTCAGGGGAACCTTCGGGGCCTACGAGCAGTACTTC. Its protein is CGVRGTFGAYEQYF. The chain uses TRBV20-1 and TRBJ2-7, with D possibly TRBD1 on 6 matching bases. Germline V gives CDR1 DFQATT, CDR2 SNEGSKA (reference sequence). The CDR3 covers 14 residues.

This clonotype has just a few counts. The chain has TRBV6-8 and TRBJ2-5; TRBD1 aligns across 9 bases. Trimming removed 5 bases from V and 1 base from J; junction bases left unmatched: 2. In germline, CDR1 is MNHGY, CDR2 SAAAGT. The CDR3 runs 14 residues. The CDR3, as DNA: TGTGCCAGCAGTGGACAGGGGCCCCAAGAGACCCAGTACTTC. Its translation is CASSGQGPQETQYF.

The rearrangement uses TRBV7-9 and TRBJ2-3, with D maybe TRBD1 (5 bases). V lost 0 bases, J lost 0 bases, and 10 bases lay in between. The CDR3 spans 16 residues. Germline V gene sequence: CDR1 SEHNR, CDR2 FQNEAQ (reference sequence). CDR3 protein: CASSLAGAVSTDTQYF. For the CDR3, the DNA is TGTGCCAGCAGCTTAGCAGGGGCGGTTAGCACAGATACGCAGTATTTT.

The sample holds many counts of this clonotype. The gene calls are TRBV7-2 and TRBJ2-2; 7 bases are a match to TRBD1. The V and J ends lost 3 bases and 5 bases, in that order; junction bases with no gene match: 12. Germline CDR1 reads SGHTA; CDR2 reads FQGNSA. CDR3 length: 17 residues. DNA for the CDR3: TGTGCCAGCAGCTTGAGATTGGGGACAGACATTACCGGGGAGCTGTTTTTT. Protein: CASSLRLGTDITGELFF.

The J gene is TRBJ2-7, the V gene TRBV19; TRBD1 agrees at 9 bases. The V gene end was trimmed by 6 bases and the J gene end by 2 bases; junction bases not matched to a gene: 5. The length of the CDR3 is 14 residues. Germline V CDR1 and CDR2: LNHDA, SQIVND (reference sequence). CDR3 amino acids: CASRGTGRPYEQYF. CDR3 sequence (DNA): TGTGCCAGTAGGGGGACAGGGAGGCCCTACGAGCAGTACTTC. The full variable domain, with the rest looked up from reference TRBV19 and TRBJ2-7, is DGGITQSPKYLFRKEGQNVTLSCEQNLNHDAMYWYRQDPGQGLRLIYYSQIVNDFQKGDIAEGYSVSREKKESFPLTVTSAQKNPTAFYLCASRGTGRPYEQYFGPGTRLTVT.

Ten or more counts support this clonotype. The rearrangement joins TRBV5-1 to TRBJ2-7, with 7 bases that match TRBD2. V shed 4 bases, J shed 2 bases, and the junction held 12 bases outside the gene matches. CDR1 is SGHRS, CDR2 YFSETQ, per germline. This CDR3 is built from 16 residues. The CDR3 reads CASSPQLAKTTYEQYF. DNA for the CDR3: TGCGCCAGCAGCCCCCAACTAGCGAAAACAACCTACGAGCAGTACTTC.

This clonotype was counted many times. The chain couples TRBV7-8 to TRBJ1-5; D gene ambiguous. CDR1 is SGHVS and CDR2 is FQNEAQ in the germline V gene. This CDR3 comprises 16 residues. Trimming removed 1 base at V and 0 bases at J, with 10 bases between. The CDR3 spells CASSLESVLSNQPQHF. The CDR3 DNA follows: TGTGCCAGCAGCTTAGAATCAGTTCTTAGCAATCAGCCCCAGCATTTT.

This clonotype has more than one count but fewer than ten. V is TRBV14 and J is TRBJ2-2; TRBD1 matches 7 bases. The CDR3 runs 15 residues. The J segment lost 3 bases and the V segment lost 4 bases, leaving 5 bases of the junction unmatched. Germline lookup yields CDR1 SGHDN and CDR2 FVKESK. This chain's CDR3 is CASSPLTGYTGELFF. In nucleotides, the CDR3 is TGTGCCAGCAGCCCCTTGACAGGGTACACCGGGGAGCTGTTTTTT.

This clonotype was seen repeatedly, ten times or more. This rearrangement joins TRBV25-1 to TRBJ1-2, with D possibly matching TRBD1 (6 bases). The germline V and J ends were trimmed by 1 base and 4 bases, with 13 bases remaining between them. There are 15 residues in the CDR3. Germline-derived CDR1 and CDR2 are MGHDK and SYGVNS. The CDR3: CASSELSGDIYGYTF. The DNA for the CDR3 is TGTGCCAGCAGTGAATTGTCAGGGGATATCTATGGCTACACCTTC.

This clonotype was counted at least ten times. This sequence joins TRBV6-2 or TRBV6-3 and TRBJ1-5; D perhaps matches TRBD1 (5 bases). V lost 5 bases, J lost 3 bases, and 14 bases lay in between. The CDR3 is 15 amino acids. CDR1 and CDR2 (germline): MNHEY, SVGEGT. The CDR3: CASSIRDGYNQPQHF. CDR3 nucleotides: TGTGCCAGCAGTATCCGGGACGGATACAATCAGCCCCAGCATTTT.

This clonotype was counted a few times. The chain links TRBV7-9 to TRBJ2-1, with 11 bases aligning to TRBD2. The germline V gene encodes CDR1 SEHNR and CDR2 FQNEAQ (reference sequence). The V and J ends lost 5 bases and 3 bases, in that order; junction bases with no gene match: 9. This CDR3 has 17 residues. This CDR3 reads CASSLGSGRGIYNEQFF. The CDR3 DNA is TGTGCCAGCAGCCTGGGTAGCGGGAGGGGGATCTACAATGAGCAGTTCTTC.

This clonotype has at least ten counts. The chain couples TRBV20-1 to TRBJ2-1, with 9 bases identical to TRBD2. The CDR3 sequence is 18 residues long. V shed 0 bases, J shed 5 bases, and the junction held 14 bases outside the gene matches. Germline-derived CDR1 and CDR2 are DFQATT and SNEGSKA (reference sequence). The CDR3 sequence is CSARDRPSGTGGNNEQFF. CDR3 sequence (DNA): TGCAGTGCTAGAGATCGGCCTAGCGGGACGGGGGGCAACAATGAGCAGTTCTTC.

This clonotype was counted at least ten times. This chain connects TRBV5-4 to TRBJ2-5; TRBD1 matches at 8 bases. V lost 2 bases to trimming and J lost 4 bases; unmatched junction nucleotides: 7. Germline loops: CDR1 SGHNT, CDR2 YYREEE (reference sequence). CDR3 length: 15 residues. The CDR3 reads CASSLTSRGPETQYF. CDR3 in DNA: TGTGCCAGCAGCTTAACCAGCAGGGGGCCAGAGACCCAGTACTTC.

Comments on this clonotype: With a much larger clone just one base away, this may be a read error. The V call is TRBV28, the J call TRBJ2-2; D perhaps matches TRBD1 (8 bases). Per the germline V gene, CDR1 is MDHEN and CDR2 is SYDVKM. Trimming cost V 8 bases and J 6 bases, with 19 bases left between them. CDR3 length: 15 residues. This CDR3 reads CASGRITGGAGELFF. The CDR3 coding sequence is TGTGCCAGCGGAAGAATTACAGGGGGGGCCGGGGAGCTGTTTTTT.

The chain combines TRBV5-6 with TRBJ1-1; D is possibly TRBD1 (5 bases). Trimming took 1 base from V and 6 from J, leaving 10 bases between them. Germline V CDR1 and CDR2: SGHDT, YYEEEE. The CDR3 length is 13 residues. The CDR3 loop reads CASSLWGTSEAFF. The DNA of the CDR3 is TGTGCCAGCAGCTTGTGGGGGACGTCTGAAGCTTTCTTT.

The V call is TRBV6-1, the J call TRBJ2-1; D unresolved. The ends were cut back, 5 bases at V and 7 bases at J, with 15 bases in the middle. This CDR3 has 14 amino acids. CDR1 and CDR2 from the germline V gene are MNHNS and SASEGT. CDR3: CASSLGRSWNEQFF. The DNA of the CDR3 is TGTGCCAGCAGTCTAGGTCGTAGTTGGAATGAGCAGTTCTTC.

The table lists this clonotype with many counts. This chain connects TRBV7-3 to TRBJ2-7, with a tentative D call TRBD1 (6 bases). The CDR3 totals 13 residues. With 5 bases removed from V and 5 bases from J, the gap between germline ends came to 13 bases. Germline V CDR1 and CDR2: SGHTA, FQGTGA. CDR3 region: CASSPPGQHEQYF. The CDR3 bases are TGTGCCAGCAGCCCGCCGGGACAACACGAGCAGTACTTC.